The 2 T cell receptor beta chains given below trace back to one sample, sequenced in a study of early T cells in non-severe SARS-CoV-2 infection. One entry per CDR3 protein, called by TCRdb with MiXCR from the 5' RACE reads. This sample has about 83,000 distinct CDR3 sequences, with about 10% found just once. The sequencing here drew on whole blood, taken at baseline. The receptors here all came from an adult who was a healthcare worker with PCR-confirmed SARS-CoV-2 infection or an uninfected control (not recorded which).

There are many counts of this clonotype. This chain joins TRBV18 and TRBJ1-5, with D unclear. CDR3 length: 12 amino acids. Germline V gene sequence: CDR1 KGHSH, CDR2 LQKENI. V lost 3 bases and J 4 bases, leaving 4 bases between the germline ends. CDR3 sequence (DNA): TGTGCCAGCTCACCGGAGAATCAGCCCCAGCATTTT. Protein: CASSPENQPQHF.

This clonotype was recorded a few times. This rearrangement joins TRBV27 to TRBJ2-3, with 13 nucleotides matching TRBD2. Germline V gene sequence: CDR1 MNHEY, CDR2 SMNVEV (reference sequence). This CDR3 is built from 19 residues. V was pared by 5 bases and J by 4 bases, with 15 bases of the junction left unmatched. This CDR3 reads CASSPPRLAGGFSADTQYF. The CDR3 nucleotides read TGTGCCAGCAGTCCACCCCGACTAGCGGGAGGATTTAGTGCAGATACGCAGTATTTT.